The 26 T cell receptor beta chains reported below all come from one sample, sequenced in a study of shared clonotypes between healthy human individuals. In the naive CD8 group, cells lacked CD45RO and were positively selected for CCR7, so terminally differentiated effector memory CD45RA+ cells were left out. Sequencing was performed with immunoSEQ multiplex PCR; in TCRdb, only in-frame clones are kept and a portion is missing. The data show about 2.1 million clones, approximately 94% seen once. The sample taken for sequencing was naive CD8+ T cells from PBMCs. The receptors stem from a man aged 18 to 30 in good health. Some clones in this sample may be carry-over from other donors' samples.

The chain has TRBV13 and TRBJ2-3, with D tentatively TRBD2 (6 bases). Germline CDR1 is PRHDT and CDR2 is FYEKMQ (reference sequence). The length of the CDR3 is 16 residues. Deletions cut 2 bases from V and 4 bases from J, with 16 bases between. CDR3 coding DNA: TGTGCCAGCAGCTTAAGTGCTAGGGAGGTGGCAGATACGCAGTATTTT. Translated: CASSLSAREVADTQYF.

The V gene is TRBV7-9, the J gene TRBJ1-2, with 9 bases lining up with TRBD1. Trimming took 1 base from V and 6 from J; bases not matched to a gene: 9. Germline V gene sequence: CDR1 SEHNR, CDR2 FQNEAQ (reference sequence). This CDR3 is built from 16 residues. The CDR3 region has the DNA TGTGCCAGCAGCTTAGAGCCGGGACAGGGAACTAATGGCTACACCTTC. Protein sequence: CASSLEPGQGTNGYTF.

The CDR3 loop is CASSQRAGGSYNEQFF. In DNA, the CDR3 is TGTGCCAGCAGCCAGAGGGCGGGAGGCTCCTACAATGAGCAGTTCTTC. The rearrangement uses TRBV4-2 and TRBJ2-1, with TRBD2 matching over 8 bases. CDR1 LGHNA and CDR2 YNFKEQ come from the germline V gene. V was pared by 3 bases and J by 0 bases, with 4 bases of the junction left unmatched. The CDR3 is 16 amino acids.

V usage is TRBV27 and J usage is TRBJ2-7, with D hard to call. Trimming removed 1 base at V and 3 bases at J, with 7 bases between. Germline V gives CDR1 MNHEY, CDR2 SMNVEV (reference sequence). This CDR3 is 13 amino acids long. CDR3 in amino acids: CASSLLPLYEQYF. For the CDR3, the DNA is TGTGCCAGCAGTTTATTACCCCTCTACGAGCAGTACTTC.

The rearrangement joins TRBV7-6 to TRBJ2-5; D is possibly TRBD2 (6 bases). Per germline, CDR1 SGHVS and CDR2 FNYEAQ. The germline V and J ends were trimmed by 8 bases and 1 base, with 11 bases remaining between them. The CDR3 has 13 residues. CDR3 loop: CASGEAFQETQYF. CDR3 DNA sequence: TGTGCCAGCGGGGAGGCTTTCCAAGAGACCCAGTACTTC. Supplemented by reference TRBV7-6 and TRBJ2-5, the full variable domain reads GAGVSQSPRYKVTKRGQDVALRCDPISGHVSLYWYRQALGQGPEFLTYFNYEAQQDKSGLPNDRFSAERPEGSISTLTIQRTEQRDSAMYRCASGEAFQETQYFGPGTRLLVL.

The gene calls are TRBV7-3 and TRBJ2-1, with 8 bases aligning to TRBD1. The CDR3 runs 16 residues. The germline gives CDR1 SGHTA, CDR2 FQGTGA. V lost 3 bases, J lost 4 bases, and 8 bases stayed unmatched. CDR3 bases: TGTGCCAGCAGCTTTAAGCCGGACAGGGAGTACAATGAGCAGTTCTTC. Its protein product is CASSFKPDREYNEQFF.

The CDR3: CASSSPTSPYEQYF. The DNA of the CDR3 is TGTGCCAGCAGCTCGCCGACATCTCCGTACGAGCAGTACTTC. The chain joins TRBV7-9 to TRBJ2-7, with D hard to call. V shed 4 bases and J shed 4 bases, with 14 bases lying between them. The length of the CDR3 is 14 residues. The V gene's germline CDR1 is SEHNR and CDR2 FQNEAQ (reference sequence).

The gene calls are TRBV5-1 and TRBJ1-1; D may be TRBD1 (5 bases). Trimming shortened V by 0 bases and J by 6 bases, and 18 bases separated the two germline ends. The germline V gene encodes CDR1 SGHRS and CDR2 YFSETQ. The CDR3 totals 16 residues. In DNA, the CDR3 is TGCGCCAGCAGCTTGGGGACCGGGGCCGGCGGGGCTGAAGCTTTCTTT. Encoded protein: CASSLGTGAGGAEAFF. Using reference TRBV5-1 and TRBJ1-1 for the parts outside the CDR3, the full variable domain is KAGVTQTPRYLIKTRGQQVTLSCSPISGHRSVSWYQQTPGQGLQFLFEYFSETQRNKGNFPGRFSGRQFSNSRSEMNVSTLELGDSALYLCASSLGTGAGGAEAFFGQGTRLTVV.

The chain carries TRBV28 and TRBJ1-2, with D perhaps TRBD1 (6 bases). Trimming shortened V by 4 bases and J by 6 bases, and 24 bases separated the two germline ends. This CDR3 region has 17 residues. Germline V gene sequence: CDR1 MDHEN, CDR2 SYDVKM. The CDR3 protein is CASSSDRRLGRYDGYTF. Written as DNA, the CDR3 is TGTGCCAGCAGTTCAGACAGGAGACTCGGGAGGTATGATGGCTACACCTTC.

The chain carries TRBV7-9 and TRBJ1-2; D not certain. Germline V lookup: CDR1 SEHNR, CDR2 FQNEAQ (reference sequence). This CDR3 has 14 amino acids. Trimming removed 3 bases at V and 0 bases at J, with 8 bases between. The CDR3 spells CASSLASPNYGYTF. CDR3 nucleotide sequence: TGTGCCAGCAGCTTGGCCAGTCCTAACTATGGCTACACCTTC.

This sequence joins TRBV9 and TRBJ2-5; TRBD2 matches at 9 bases. The V gene end was trimmed by 2 bases and the J gene end by 4 bases; junction bases not matched to a gene: 9. In germline, CDR1 is SGDLS, CDR2 YYNGEE. The CDR3 totals 16 residues. The CDR3 protein is CASSVTPSGVLETQYF. In nucleotides, the CDR3 is TGTGCCAGCAGCGTCACTCCTAGCGGGGTCCTAGAGACCCAGTACTTC. The full variable domain, with the rest looked up from reference TRBV9 and TRBJ2-5, is DSGVTQTPKHLITATGQRVTLRCSPRSGDLSVYWYQQSLDQGLQFLIQYYNGEERAKGNILERFSAQQFPDLHSELNLSSLELGDSALYFCASSVTPSGVLETQYFGPGTRLLVL.

The genes are TRBV19 and TRBJ2-5; D is uncertain. The V gene's germline CDR1 is LNHDA and CDR2 SQIVND (reference sequence). V was trimmed by 3 bases and J by 3 bases, leaving 14 bases between them. The length of the CDR3 is 15 residues. This CDR3 is CASSISWLRKETQYF. The CDR3 bases are TGTGCCAGTAGTATTTCGTGGCTTCGCAAAGAGACCCAGTACTTC.

The rearrangement joins TRBV28 to TRBJ1-5, with D maybe TRBD1 (5 bases). This CDR3 has 15 amino acids. The V gene lost 4 bases and the J gene lost 1 base, with 11 bases spanning the gap. Germline CDR1 reads MDHEN; CDR2 reads SYDVKM. The CDR3 region is CASSWDGRSNQPQHF. CDR3 DNA: TGTGCCAGCAGTTGGGACGGACGGAGCAATCAGCCCCAGCATTTT.

V usage is TRBV7-9 and J usage is TRBJ1-1; D remains ambiguous. The CDR3 runs to 16 residues. CDR1 is SEHNR, CDR2 FQNEAQ, per germline (reference sequence). The ends were cut back, 2 bases at V and 1 base at J, with 14 bases in the middle. CDR3: CASSLFLLLGNTEAFF. The CDR3, as DNA: TGTGCCAGCAGCTTATTTTTGCTCCTCGGGAACACTGAAGCTTTCTTT.

The rearrangement joins TRBV5-6 to TRBJ2-1, with D possibly TRBD1 on 6 matching bases. The V and J ends lost 4 bases and 4 bases respectively, with 15 bases between them. Germline CDR1 is SGHDT and CDR2 is YYEEEE. CDR3 length equals 15 residues. The CDR3 sequence: CASSLPDSWYNEQFF. CDR3 nucleotides: TGTGCCAGCAGCCTCCCGGACAGTTGGTACAATGAGCAGTTCTTC.

The chain's CDR3 is CASSFTGGFSEAFF. The CDR3 nucleotides are TGTGCCAGCAGTTTTACAGGGGGGTTCAGTGAAGCTTTCTTT. The rearrangement links TRBV28 to TRBJ1-1, with TRBD1 matching over 8 bases. The trim removed 3 bases at V and 7 bases at J, leaving 7 bases unmatched. CDR1 and CDR2 (germline): MDHEN, SYDVKM. This CDR3 contains 14 residues.

The rearrangement uses TRBV6-6 and TRBJ1-2, with unresolved D. The CDR3 sequence is 14 residues long. Trimming shortened V by 8 bases and J by 2 bases, and 15 bases separated the two germline ends. The germline CDR1 and CDR2 sequences are MNHNY and SVGAGI (reference sequence). The CDR3 here is CASLLGLGNYGYTF. The CDR3 DNA reads TGTGCCAGCCTCCTTGGTCTGGGGAACTATGGCTACACCTTC.

V and J are TRBV21-1 and TRBJ2-7; TRBD2 is the table's D call and was not checked against the DNA. TRBV21-1 is deemed a pseudogene. The CDR3 contains 19 residues. The CDR3 region is CASSKSPVGTSGASYEQYF. CDR3 sequence (DNA): TGTGCCAGCAGCAAATCACCGGTGGGGACTAGCGGGGCATCCTACGAGCAGTACTTC.

The V call is TRBV5-6, the J call TRBJ2-1; 9 nucleotides align to TRBD2. CDR1 is SGHDT and CDR2 is YYEEEE in the germline V gene. V was pared by 1 base and J by 4 bases, with 9 bases of the junction left unmatched. This CDR3 comprises 17 residues. CDR3 region: CASSLWASGALYNEQFF. CDR3 bases: TGTGCCAGCAGCTTGTGGGCTAGCGGGGCACTTTACAATGAGCAGTTCTTC.

The genes are TRBV7-9 and TRBJ1-1, with D possibly TRBD1 on 6 matching bases. CDR3 length: 15 residues. V lost 5 bases and J 4 bases, leaving 17 bases between the germline ends. Germline CDR1 and CDR2: SEHNR and FQNEAQ (reference sequence). The CDR3 DNA follows: TGTGCCAGCAGCATAACGGCAGGGGTCGGCACTGAAGCTTTCTTT. Translating gives CASSITAGVGTEAFF.

The genes are TRBV2 and TRBJ2-1; 7 bases line up with TRBD2. Trimming at V came to 2 bases and at J to 4 bases, leaving 5 bases not matched to a gene. The CDR3 sequence is 15 residues long. Germline assignment: CDR1 SNHLY and CDR2 FYNNEI. The DNA for the CDR3 is TGTGCCAGCAGTGAATGGGGGGAGGGGTACAATGAGCAGTTCTTC. Translated: CASSEWGEGYNEQFF.

This clone appeared a few times. As DNA, the CDR3 is TGTGCCAGCAGCAACCTAGCGGGAATATCCGGGGAGCTGTTTTTT. Amino acids: CASSNLAGISGELFF. J is TRBJ2-2 and V is TRBV7-9; 9 bases are shared with TRBD2. CDR3 length: 15 residues. V shed 5 bases and J 6 bases; nucleotides not matched to a gene: 7. Germline-derived CDR1 and CDR2 are SEHNR and FQNEAQ (reference sequence).

To note about this clone: This same CDR3 is encoded by further DNA sequences in the sample. The chain combines TRBV13 with TRBJ1-3; no firm D call. The CDR3 contains 14 residues. The germline gives CDR1 PRHDT, CDR2 FYEKMQ (reference sequence). V was cut by 1 base and J by 4 bases, with 8 bases left in between. CDR3 sequence: CASSLAGGGNTIYF. In nucleotides, the CDR3 is TGTGCCAGCAGCTTAGCAGGAGGGGGAAACACCATATATTTT.

This clone was seen more than once but under ten times. The gene calls are TRBV28 and TRBJ1-2, with D unclear. CDR3 length: 13 residues. Trimming shortened V by 5 bases and J by 8 bases, and 15 bases separated the two germline ends. Per the germline V gene, CDR1 is MDHEN and CDR2 is SYDVKM. DNA of the CDR3: TGTGCCAGCAGTCTACCGGGTACTAGGGGCTACACCTTC. Translating gives CASSLPGTRGYTF.

This rearrangement joins TRBV7-8 to TRBJ2-1, with no clear D. V lost 3 bases, J lost 7 bases, and 7 bases lay in between. There are 12 residues in the CDR3. Germline V CDR1 and CDR2: SGHVS, FQNEAQ. In nucleotides, the CDR3 is TGTGCCAGCAGCTTCAGTAGGAATGAGCAGTTCTTC. The encoded protein is CASSFSRNEQFF.

This clone turned up a few times. The V gene is TRBV7-9, the J gene TRBJ1-3; 10 bases fit TRBD1. This CDR3 is 16 amino acids long. The trim removed 6 bases at V and 8 bases at J, leaving 13 bases unmatched. CDR1 is SEHNR, CDR2 FQNEAQ, per germline (reference sequence). CDR3 nucleotide sequence: TGTGCCAGCAGGCTCTCCGCCGGGACAGGGGTATACACCATATATTTT. Encoded protein: CASRLSAGTGVYTIYF.